Sequencing of this T cell receptor (beta chain) was carried out in a study of T cell changes during pregnancy in multiple sclerosis. Data came from immunoSEQ multiplex PCR; TCRdb stores just in-frame clones and leaves some out. Of approximately 97,000 clones listed, around nine tenths are singletons. This clone was found a few times. Sequenced here: peripheral blood, sampled in the second trimester of pregnancy. This TCR was sampled from a female donor in good health, enrolled as a control in a pregnancy study.

The CDR3 loop reads CASSPGAFF. The CDR3 region has the DNA TGTGCCAGCAGCCCAGGGGCTTTCTTT. This chain connects TRBV11-2 to TRBJ1-1; a possible D gene is TRBD1 (5 bases). The V gene's germline CDR1 is SGHAT and CDR2 FQNNGV. The length of the CDR3 is 9 residues. V was pared by 5 bases and J by 11 bases, with 6 bases between. The full variable domain, completed using reference TRBV11-2 and TRBJ1-1, is EAGVAQSPRYKIIEKRQSVAFWCNPISGHATLYWYQQILGQGPKLLIQFQNNGVVDDSQLPKDRFSAERLKGVDSTLKIQPAKLEDSAVYLCASSPGAFFGQGTRLTVV.